The 29 T cell receptor beta chains in this list originate from one sample, sequenced in a study of cytomegalovirus exposure and HLA in healthy donors. PCR was performed using 60 Vbeta and 13 Jbeta primers. Using immunoSEQ multiplex PCR, the repertoire was profiled, and TCRdb retains in-frame clones only, with some absent. The sample includes under 100,000 clones, 79% of them seen just once. The specimen was PBMCs. Source of these receptors: a man in his thirties or forties in good health and CMV-seronegative.

The J gene is TRBJ2-7, the V gene TRBV27, with D tentatively TRBD2 (6 bases). Trimming removed 5 bases at V and 6 bases at J, with 17 bases between. In germline, CDR1 is MNHEY, CDR2 SMNVEV (reference sequence). The CDR3 covers 14 residues. CDR3 loop: CASSPRTIPSEQYF. DNA of the CDR3: TGTGCCAGCAGTCCCCGGACTATCCCCAGCGAGCAGTACTTC.

The chain links TRBV5-6 to TRBJ2-5; 12 nucleotides line up with TRBD1. With 4 bases clipped from V and 5 bases from J, the junction kept 9 bases outside the gene matches. Germline V gene sequence: CDR1 SGHDT, CDR2 YYEEEE. CDR3 length equals 16 residues. Here the CDR3 reads CASSASGTGGRETQYF. CDR3 DNA sequence: TGTGCCAGCAGCGCGTCCGGGACAGGGGGCAGGGAGACCCAGTACTTC.

This chain links TRBV5-4 with TRBJ1-2, with TRBD1 identical over 8 bases. The CDR3 has 13 amino acids. J gave up 2 bases and V 3 bases, and 0 bases lay outside the gene matches. CDR1 SGHNT and CDR2 YYREEE come from the germline V gene (reference sequence). The CDR3 nucleotides are TGTGCCAGCAGCTGGACAGGGAACTATGGCTACACCTTC. This encodes CASSWTGNYGYTF.

The gene calls are TRBV6-5 and TRBJ1-2; D not resolved. This CDR3 contains 16 residues. Trimming cost V 2 bases and J 1 base, with 14 bases left between them. In germline, CDR1 is MNHEY, CDR2 SVGAGI. The CDR3 here is CASSYGGQVYNYGYTF. The CDR3 DNA sequence: TGTGCCAGCAGTTACGGTGGCCAGGTATATAACTATGGCTACACCTTC.

The chain joins TRBV7-2 to TRBJ2-3; TRBD1 matches at 7 bases. Losses at the gene ends were 3 bases for V and 1 base for J; bases not matched to a gene: 4. The CDR3 spans 15 residues. Per germline, CDR1 SGHTA and CDR2 FQGNSA. The CDR3: CASSLTGMGTDTQYF. CDR3 bases: TGTGCCAGCAGCTTGACAGGGATGGGCACAGATACGCAGTATTTT.

CDR3 sequence: CASRRGQVGETQYF. CDR3 nucleotides: TGTGCCAGCAGGCGAGGACAGGTGGGAGAGACCCAGTACTTC. The chain employs TRBV27 and TRBJ2-5; 7 bases are shared with TRBD1. The V gene end was trimmed by 6 bases and the J gene end by 4 bases; junction bases not matched to a gene: 8. From germline, CDR1 is MNHEY and CDR2 SMNVEV (reference sequence). This CDR3 region has 14 residues.

The chain's CDR3 is CASSSAGVSSYNEQFF. Here the CDR3 DNA reads TGTGCCAGCAGCTCGGCGGGCGTTAGCTCCTACAATGAGCAGTTCTTC. V gene TRBV5-4 combines with J gene TRBJ2-1, with a weak D call TRBD2 (5 bases). Germline V gene lookup returns CDR1 SGHNT and CDR2 YYREEE (reference sequence). The V gene lost 3 bases and the J gene lost 0 bases, with 13 bases spanning the gap. The CDR3 runs 16 residues.

J is TRBJ1-2 and V is TRBV5-6; possibly TRBD1 for D (5 bases). Trimming stripped 0 bases from V and 8 bases from J, with 11 bases between. This CDR3 spans 13 amino acids. CDR1 is SGHDT, CDR2 YYEEEE, per germline. The CDR3 region is CASSLGQSLGYTF. CDR3 DNA: TGTGCCAGCAGCTTGGGACAGAGTCTGGGCTACACCTTC.

The chain combines TRBV5-1 with TRBJ1-2; TRBD1 matches 9 bases. CDR3 length: 17 amino acids. CDR1 and CDR2 (germline): SGHRS, YFSETQ. J lost 2 bases, V lost 4 bases, and 12 bases had no gene match. CDR3 coding DNA: TGCGCCAGCAGCAAAAAGCCGGGACAGGGTTTGAACTATGGCTACACCTTC. This sequence encodes CASSKKPGQGLNYGYTF.

The CDR3 spells CASSWRRTSLDEQFF. The CDR3 region has the DNA TGTGCCAGCAGCTGGCGACGGACTAGCCTCGATGAGCAGTTCTTC. This chain uses TRBV11-2 with TRBJ2-1; 8 bases map to TRBD2. V shed 4 bases and J 8 bases; nucleotides not matched to a gene: 10. Germline V CDR1 and CDR2: SGHAT, FQNNGV. The CDR3 has 15 amino acids. The full variable domain, in which reference TRBV11-2 and TRBJ2-1 provide the parts outside the CDR3, is EAGVAQSPRYKIIEKRQSVAFWCNPISGHATLYWYQQILGQGPKLLIQFQNNGVVDDSQLPKDRFSAERLKGVDSTLKIQPAKLEDSAVYLCASSWRRTSLDEQFFGPGTRLTVL.

The CDR3 coding sequence is TGTGCCAGCAGTCCACAGGGGCGGGCCCAGTACTTC. This codes for CASSPQGRAQYF. This rearrangement joins TRBV7-2 to TRBJ2-5; 7 bases match TRBD1. Germline V gives CDR1 SGHTA, CDR2 FQGNSA. V dropped 6 bases and J dropped 9; count of bases not matched to a gene: 7. The CDR3 spans 12 residues.

The chain uses TRBV4-3 and TRBJ1-2; no clear D. The CDR3 contains 16 residues. V was pared by 0 bases and J by 4 bases, with 15 bases between. Germline assignment: CDR1 LGHNA and CDR2 YSLEER. The CDR3 region is CASSQDFAASGYGYTF. The CDR3 coding sequence is TGCGCCAGCAGCCAAGATTTTGCTGCGAGTGGCTATGGCTACACCTTC.

CDR3 DNA sequence: TGTGCCAGCAGCCAAGATGGGACAGCTAATTCACCCCTCCACTTT. Its protein product is CASSQDGTANSPLHF. V usage is TRBV14 and J usage is TRBJ1-6, with 7 bases lining up with TRBD1. J gave up 6 bases and V 0 bases, and 2 bases lay outside the gene matches. The V gene's germline CDR1 is SGHDN and CDR2 FVKESK. This CDR3 contains 15 residues.

This clone showed up just a few times. V is TRBV7-6 and J is TRBJ1-1; 7 nucleotides match TRBD1. Trimming at V came to 4 bases and at J to 4 bases, leaving 3 bases not matched to a gene. The CDR3 loop spans 13 amino acids. In germline, CDR1 is SGHVS, CDR2 FNYEAQ. CDR3 nucleotides: TGTGCCAGCAGCTCCTACAGGGGCACTGAAGCTTTCTTT. Translated, it gives CASSSYRGTEAFF.

This clone has only a few counts. This chain connects TRBV5-1 to TRBJ1-4, with TRBD1 as a possible D gene (6 bases). Looked up from germline, CDR1 is SGHRS and CDR2 is YFSETQ. The CDR3 extends over 16 amino acids. V dropped 0 bases and J dropped 3 bases, with 12 bases sitting between them. CDR3 sequence reads: CASSLGQGIANEKLFF. In nucleotides, the CDR3 is TGCGCCAGCAGCTTGGGGCAGGGGATAGCTAATGAAAAACTGTTTTTT.

The V and J genes are TRBV25-1 and TRBJ2-5; 7 bases align to TRBD2. This CDR3 contains 14 residues. CDR1 is MGHDK, CDR2 SYGVNS, per germline. V lost 1 base to trimming and J lost 4 bases; unmatched junction nucleotides: 3. The CDR3 is CASSEWEGPETQYF. The CDR3 bases are TGTGCCAGCAGTGAATGGGAGGGGCCAGAGACCCAGTACTTC. Together with reference TRBV25-1 and TRBJ2-5, the CDR3 gives the full variable domain: EADIYQTPRYLVIGTGKKITLECSQTMGHDKMYWYQQDPGMELHLIHYSYGVNSTEKGDLSSESTVSRIRTEHFPLTLESARPSHTSQYLCASSEWEGPETQYFGPGTRLLVL.

The chain is built from TRBV19 and TRBJ2-7; D perhaps matches TRBD1 (6 bases). From germline, CDR1 is LNHDA and CDR2 SQIVND (reference sequence). V lost 5 bases, J lost 4 bases, and 12 bases lay in between. This CDR3 comprises 13 residues. CDR3: CASSFRTAYEQYF. The CDR3 DNA is TGTGCCAGTAGTTTTCGGACAGCTTACGAGCAGTACTTC.

The V gene is TRBV6-5, the J gene TRBJ1-2; the match to TRBD1 covers 7 bases. Germline V gene data show CDR1 as MNHEY and CDR2 as SVGAGI. The length of the CDR3 is 16 residues. J lost 9 bases, V lost 0 bases, and 13 bases had no gene match. Here the CDR3 reads CASSYSGQDPRNSYTF. CDR3 sequence (DNA): TGTGCCAGCAGTTACTCCGGACAGGACCCTAGGAATAGCTACACCTTC.

V gene TRBV7-2 combines with J gene TRBJ2-1, with 13 bases matching TRBD2. Germline V gene data show CDR1 as SGHTA and CDR2 as FQGNSA. V shed 5 bases and J 7 bases; nucleotides not matched to a gene: 14. CDR3 length equals 18 residues. CDR3 sequence: CASSQKGQGGLAGNEQFF. In nucleotides, the CDR3 is TGTGCCAGCAGCCAAAAGGGACAGGGGGGACTAGCGGGGAATGAGCAGTTCTTC.

Concerning this clone: Compared with germline, one end of the junction differs, possibly owing to a read error. This chain uses TRBV7-2 with TRBJ1-2; D perhaps matches TRBD1 (5 bases). The CDR3 consists of 15 residues. Germline CDR1 reads SGHTA; CDR2 reads FQGNSA. CDR3 nucleotide sequence: TGTGCCAGCAGCTTAGACCTAGGGGCCACCTATGGCTACCCCTTC. This sequence encodes CASSLDLGATYGYPF.

V and J are TRBV10-3 and TRBJ2-5; D may be TRBD1 (6 bases). The CDR3 is made up of 13 amino acids. V dropped 4 bases and J dropped 3 bases, with 9 bases sitting between them. The germline V gene encodes CDR1 ENHRY and CDR2 SYGVKD. The CDR3 sequence: CAISVGAEETQYF. The CDR3 DNA reads TGTGCCATCAGTGTGGGGGCAGAAGAGACCCAGTACTTC.

The rearrangement uses TRBV29-1 and TRBJ2-7; maybe TRBD1 (5 bases). There are 14 residues in the CDR3. Germline V lookup: CDR1 SQVTM, CDR2 ANQGSEA. V was pared by 1 base and J by 4 bases, with 14 bases between. In DNA, the CDR3 is TGCAGCGTTGAAGCCAGGGAAGAAGGATACGAGCAGTACTTC. Protein product: CSVEAREEGYEQYF.

The rearrangement uses TRBV5-6 and TRBJ2-5; possibly TRBD2 for D (6 bases). Trimming took off 3 bases at V and 4 bases at J, with 13 bases between the two ends. Germline CDR1 is SGHDT and CDR2 is YYEEEE. This CDR3 is built from 14 residues. As DNA, the CDR3 is TGTGCCAGCAGCTCGCGGGGTATACTAGAGACCCAGTACTTC. Protein sequence: CASSSRGILETQYF. Filled out from reference TRBV5-6 and TRBJ2-5, the complete variable domain reads DAGVTQSPTHLIKTRGQQVTLRCSPKSGHDTVSWYQQALGQGPQFIFQYYEEEERQRGNFPDRFSGHQFPNYSSELNVNALLLGDSALYLCASSSRGILETQYFGPGTRLLVL.

CDR3 loop: CAISAEGYQPQHF. The CDR3 nucleotides are TGTGCCATCAGTGCGGAGGGTTATCAGCCCCAGCATTTT. The gene calls are TRBV10-3 and TRBJ1-5; D gene unclear. Trimming removed 4 bases from V and 5 bases from J, with 9 bases in between. Germline loops: CDR1 ENHRY, CDR2 SYGVKD. CDR3 length: 13 residues.

The rearrangement joins TRBV4-2 to TRBJ2-7, with 7 nucleotides matching TRBD2. The ends lost 0 bases at V and 7 bases at J; junction bases unmatched: 9. CDR1 and CDR2 (germline): LGHNA, YNFKEQ. This CDR3 has 15 residues. The CDR3 loop reads CASSQELAVPREQYF. The CDR3, as DNA: TGTGCCAGCAGCCAAGAGCTAGCGGTGCCCCGAGAGCAGTACTTC.

The rearrangement links TRBV5-6 to TRBJ2-3, with 12 bases identical to TRBD2. This CDR3 is 19 amino acids long. Germline values: CDR1 SGHDT, CDR2 YYEEEE. J was trimmed by 5 bases and V by 4 bases; bases with no gene match: 17. The CDR3 is CASSGEPFLAGGRGDTQYF. CDR3 bases: TGTGCCAGCAGCGGGGAACCGTTCCTAGCGGGGGGGCGTGGAGATACGCAGTATTTT.

The chain couples TRBV5-6 to TRBJ2-7, with D perhaps matching TRBD2 (6 bases). V gave up 3 bases and J gave up 3 bases, with 16 bases separating them. The CDR3 covers 15 residues. Germline V gene lookup returns CDR1 SGHDT and CDR2 YYEEEE. In DNA, the CDR3 is TGTGCCAGCAGCTGGACCGGGAGCCTTAACTACGAGCAGTACTTC. Protein product: CASSWTGSLNYEQYF.

This clone is a singleton in its sample. The chain combines TRBV4-1 with TRBJ1-6; the D is unclear. This CDR3 has 14 amino acids. CDR1 MGHRA and CDR2 YSYEKL come from the germline V gene. V was clipped by 3 bases and J by 7 bases, with 10 bases between them. DNA of the CDR3: TGCGCCAGCAGCCAGCACGGGGTGAATTCACCCCTCCACTTT. This translates into CASSQHGVNSPLHF.

V usage is TRBV7-9 and J usage is TRBJ1-2; D possibly corresponds to TRBD1 (5 bases). Germline V lookup: CDR1 SEHNR, CDR2 FQNEAQ (reference sequence). CDR3 length: 13 residues. Between the trimmed V and J ends, which lost 5 bases and 2 bases, there was a span of 9 bases. The CDR3 sequence is CASSLRDNYGYTF. CDR3 coding DNA: TGTGCCAGCAGCCTGCGGGACAACTATGGCTACACCTTC.